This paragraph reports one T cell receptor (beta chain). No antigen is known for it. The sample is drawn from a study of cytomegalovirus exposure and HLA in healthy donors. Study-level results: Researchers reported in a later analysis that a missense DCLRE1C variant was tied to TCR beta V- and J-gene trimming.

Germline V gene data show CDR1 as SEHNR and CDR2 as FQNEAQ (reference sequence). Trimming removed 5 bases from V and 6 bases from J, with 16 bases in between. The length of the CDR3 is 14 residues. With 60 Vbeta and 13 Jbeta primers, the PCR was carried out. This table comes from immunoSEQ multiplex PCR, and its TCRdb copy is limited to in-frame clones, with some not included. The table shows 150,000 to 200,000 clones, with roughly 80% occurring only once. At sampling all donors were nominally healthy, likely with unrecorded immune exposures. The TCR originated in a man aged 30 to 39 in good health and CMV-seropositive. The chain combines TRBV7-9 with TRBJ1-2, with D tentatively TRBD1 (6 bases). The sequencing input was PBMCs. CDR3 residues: CASSQTGGGNGYTF. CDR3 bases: TGTGCCAGCAGCCAAACCGGCGGGGGCAATGGCTACACCTTC.